This record looks at one T cell receptor beta chain sequence and its context. Sequenced by immunoSEQ multiplex PCR; TCRdb stores in-frame clones only, minus some. The data show 30,000 to 35,000 clones, with 87% seen just once and roughly an eighth held by the top ten. This specimen comes from a study of blood T cell repertoires in COVID-19. Germline trimming cut 0 bases from V and 3 bases from J; bases unmatched to any gene: 3. Germline loops: CDR1 SGHNT, CDR2 YYREEE (reference sequence). The length of the CDR3 is 16 residues. The V call is TRBV5-4, the J call TRBJ2-7; 13 bases fit TRBD2. The clonotype comes from a man aged 55 to 70 with active COVID-19. Input material: peripheral blood. CDR3 sequence reads: CASSLGLAGGDYEQYF. CDR3 nucleotides: TGTGCCAGCAGCTTGGGACTAGCGGGGGGTGACTACGAGCAGTACTTC. Full variable domain (missing parts from reference TRBV5-4 and TRBJ2-7): ETGVTQSPTHLIKTRGQQVTLRCSSQSGHNTVSWYQQALGQGPQFIFQYYREEENGRGNFPPRFSGLQFPNYSSELNVNALELDDSALYLCASSLGLAGGDYEQYFGPGTRLTVT.